The 18 T cell receptor beta chains in this list originate from one sample, sequenced in a study of T cells in Graves' hyperthyroidism and ophthalmopathy. RNA transcripts gave rise to amplified TCR beta CDR3 regions. TCR CDR3 underwent first-round RT-PCR with the HTBI primer set. TCRdb fed the multiplex PCR reads into MiXCR, producing one record per CDR3 protein. This table has about half a million distinct CDR3 sequences, around 15% appearing once. Source material: blood. These receptors originate from a woman aged 30 to 39 with Graves' ophthalmopathy.

The V and J genes are TRBV4-3 and TRBJ1-1; D may be TRBD1 (5 bases). The CDR3 has 16 amino acids. Germline CDR1 reads LGHNA; CDR2 reads YSLEER. V dropped 0 bases and J dropped 0 bases, with 11 bases sitting between them. Written as DNA, the CDR3 is TGCGCCAGCAGCCAAGATGGAGGGACCTTGAACACTGAAGCTTTCTTT. Translation: CASSQDGGTLNTEAFF.

The chain couples TRBV5-4 to TRBJ2-1; TRBD2 aligns across 8 bases. With V trimmed by 5 bases and J by 4 bases, 11 bases remained unmatched. Germline V gene lookup returns CDR1 SGHNT and CDR2 YYREEE (reference sequence). CDR3 length: 16 residues. CDR3 bases: TGTGCCAGCAGGATTTGGGGGCTAGCGGGTTACAATGAGCAGTTCTTC. This encodes CASRIWGLAGYNEQFF.

J is TRBJ2-1 and V is TRBV7-9; possibly TRBD2 for D (5 bases). The CDR3 is 15 residues long. Germline-derived CDR1 and CDR2 are SEHNR and FQNEAQ (reference sequence). Trimming shortened V by 2 bases and J by 9 bases, and 17 bases separated the two germline ends. The CDR3 reads CASSLSEGRFFEQFF. In DNA, the CDR3 is TGTGCCAGCAGCTTATCTGAGGGCCGGTTTTTTGAGCAGTTCTTC.

This clonotype has a handful of counts. V and J are TRBV12-3 or TRBV12-4 and TRBJ1-1; D ambiguous. The length of the CDR3 is 12 residues. V dropped 0 bases and J dropped 11 bases, with 10 bases sitting between them. The DNA of the CDR3 is TGTGCCAGCAGTTTAGCGGGTATAGCGGCTTTCTTT. This sequence encodes CASSLAGIAAFF.

For this clonotype: A read error may explain this, as a much larger clone is one base away. The V gene is TRBV11-2, the J gene TRBJ2-1, with 11 positions matching TRBD2. Looked up from germline, CDR1 is SGHAT and CDR2 is FQNNGV. V dropped 0 bases and J dropped 7; count of bases not matched to a gene: 11. This CDR3 contains 18 residues. In nucleotides, the CDR3 is TGTGCCAGCAGCTTAGATCCCTCCGGACTAGCGGGCAGAAATGAGCAGTTCTTC. Translating gives CASSLDPSGLAGRNEQFF.

This clonotype was observed at least ten times. J is TRBJ2-1 and V is TRBV3-1; 12 bases line up with TRBD2. The CDR3 sequence is 16 residues long. Germline CDR1 and CDR2: LGHDT and YNNKEL (reference sequence). The V gene end was trimmed by 1 base and the J gene end by 10 bases; junction bases not matched to a gene: 8. The CDR3 region has the DNA TGTGCCAGCAGCCAAGCCCTACTAGCGGGAGGATCAGAGCAGTTCTTC. It yields the protein CASSQALLAGGSEQFF.

The chain links TRBV12-3 or TRBV12-4 to TRBJ1-5; D gene uncertain. V lost 6 bases, J lost 6 bases, and 12 bases lay in between. This CDR3 comprises 13 residues. In DNA, the CDR3 is TGTGCCAGCAGCCAAGTCCTCGGTCAGCCCCAGCATTTT. Its protein is CASSQVLGQPQHF.

This chain links TRBV9 with TRBJ1-4; D unresolved. The CDR3 length is 14 residues. V was clipped by 0 bases and J by 8 bases, with 11 bases between them. Per the germline V gene, CDR1 is SGDLS and CDR2 is YYNGEE. The CDR3 spells CASSVGRDQEKLFF. CDR3 in DNA: TGTGCCAGCAGCGTAGGTAGGGATCAAGAAAAACTGTTTTTT.

The table lists this clonotype with many counts. This chain connects TRBV5-1 to TRBJ2-1; TRBD2 aligns across 10 bases. Germline CDR1 SGHRS, CDR2 YFSETQ. Unmatched junction bases numbered 5, after V lost 4 bases and J lost 4 bases. The CDR3 consists of 15 residues. CDR3 amino acids: CASSPSSGRYNEQFF. In nucleotides, the CDR3 is TGCGCCAGCAGCCCGAGTAGCGGGAGGTACAATGAGCAGTTCTTC.

This clonotype came up a few times. This rearrangement joins TRBV6-1 to TRBJ2-3; TRBD2 matches 8 bases. Germline CDR1 MNHNS, CDR2 SASEGT. The V segment lost 4 bases and the J segment 0 bases; nucleotides outside the gene matches: 3. The CDR3 is made up of 15 amino acids. CDR3 sequence: CASSGSGGSTDTQYF. The CDR3 DNA follows: TGTGCCAGCAGTGGCAGCGGGGGTAGCACAGATACGCAGTATTTT.

This clonotype appeared a single time. A single base separates this from a much larger clone, so it may be a read error. The chain couples TRBV7-9 to TRBJ2-1; a possible D gene is TRBD1 (5 bases). Germline V lookup: CDR1 SEHNR, CDR2 FQNEAQ (reference sequence). The CDR3 spans 16 residues. Trimming removed 5 bases at V and 6 bases at J, with 20 bases between. Here the CDR3 reads CASSKTARVLRNEQFF. DNA of the CDR3: TGTGCCAGCAGCAAAACCGCCAGGGTACTTCGCAATGAGCAGTTCTTC.

The chain uses TRBV6-1 and TRBJ2-1, with D tentatively TRBD2 (6 bases). The CDR3 is 12 residues long. V lost 7 bases, J lost 6 bases, and 10 bases lay in between. The germline V gene has CDR1 MNHNS and CDR2 SASEGT. The CDR3 DNA reads TGTGCCAGCATGCTGGGGGGCAATGAGCAGTTCTTC. Protein product: CASMLGGNEQFF.

At least ten counts were recorded for this clonotype. The chain is built from TRBV12-3 or TRBV12-4 and TRBJ1-5; 8 nucleotides agree with TRBD1. Losses at the gene ends were 2 bases for V and 8 bases for J; bases not matched to a gene: 14. This CDR3 comprises 17 residues. DNA for the CDR3: TGTGCCAGCAGTTTAAGTTTATCCGGGACAGGTTTGGAGCCCCAGCATTTT. As protein: CASSLSLSGTGLEPQHF.

This clonotype was observed many times. V is TRBV19 and J is TRBJ2-5; D gene uncertain. CDR1 is LNHDA and CDR2 is SQIVND in the germline V gene (reference sequence). This CDR3 spans 13 amino acids. V was clipped by 5 bases and J by 2 bases, with 9 bases between them. CDR3 coding DNA: TGTGCCAGTAGTTGGGTGACACAAGAGACCCAGTACTTC. This codes for CASSWVTQETQYF.

This chain connects TRBV20-1 to TRBJ2-3, with D hard to call. Trimming left V 6 bases short and J 5 bases short, with 12 bases between. CDR3 length: 12 residues. CDR1 and CDR2 from the germline V gene are DFQATT and SNEGSKA (reference sequence). The DNA of the CDR3 is TGCAGTGCCGATCGTTCCTTAGATACGCAGTATTTT. Amino acid sequence: CSADRSLDTQYF.

This clonotype was recorded at least ten times. V and J are TRBV28 and TRBJ1-6; the D is unclear. V was clipped by 8 bases and J by 13 bases, with 15 bases between them. The CDR3 is made up of 12 amino acids. Germline V CDR1 and CDR2: MDHEN, SYDVKM. The CDR3 nucleotides read TGTGCCAGCCACGGAGGACGGTCGCCCCTCCACTTT. Translating it yields CASHGGRSPLHF.

This clonotype turned up a few times. The chain couples TRBV6-1 to TRBJ2-5; no firm D call. The CDR3 contains 15 residues. Trimming pared 6 bases from V and 5 bases from J, leaving 19 bases between. Germline V gene lookup returns CDR1 MNHNS and CDR2 SASEGT. CDR3 protein: CASRGDRTPWETQYF. In DNA form, the CDR3 reads TGTGCCAGCAGGGGCGACCGGACCCCTTGGGAGACCCAGTACTTC.

A note on this clonotype: An end of the junction differs from the germline gene, which may be a read error. The genes are TRBV5-1 and TRBJ2-7, with TRBD1 identical over 7 bases. The germline V gene encodes CDR1 SGHRS and CDR2 YFSETQ. The CDR3 runs to 15 residues. CDR3 DNA: TGTGCCAGCAGCGTCACGACAGGGCGACTCTACGAGCAGTACTTC. This sequence encodes CASSVTTGRLYEQYF.